The sequence of this T cell receptor beta chain was determined in a study of cytomegalovirus exposure and HLA in healthy donors. Broader study findings: The authors enumerated some 160 TCR beta chains as linked to cytomegalovirus.

Both 60 Vbeta primers and 13 Jbeta primers went into the PCR. Profiled with immunoSEQ multiplex PCR; TCRdb holds only in-frame clones, not every one. The sample lists 150,000 to 200,000 clones, roughly four fifths occurring once. This CDR3 is 12 amino acids long. The germline V gene has CDR1 MNHEY and CDR2 SVGAGI. Between the trimmed V and J ends, which lost 5 bases and 11 bases, there was a span of 15 bases. A remark on this clone: Antigen: not known.

The V gene is TRBV6-5, the J gene TRBJ1-1, with D uncertain. Material for sequencing was PBMCs. This clonotype was sampled from a woman between 35 and 50 years old in good health and CMV-seronegative. The DNA for the CDR3 is TGTGCCAGCAGTCCCTGGAAGGGAGGGGCTTTCTTT. This codes for CASSPWKGGAFF.